The clone carrying this T cell receptor (beta chain) is a singleton in its sample. This CDR3 contains 14 residues. The ends were cut back, 4 bases at V and 0 bases at J, with 9 bases in the middle. Germline CDR1 is SGHRS and CDR2 is YFSETQ. Produced via immunoSEQ multiplex PCR; TCRdb's table is partial and in-frame only. The repertoire includes roughly 100,000 clones, approximately 93% of them detected once, and 0.26% sits in the top ten. Sampling of blood occurred at baseline, cycle 4 day 1, and cycle 7 day 1. This specimen comes from a study of OX40 agonist ivuxolimab in advanced cancers. Study in general: Treatment of patients was with ivuxolimab, an agonistic anti-OX40 (CD134) antibody.

The TCR sequence derives from an adult with an advanced solid tumor such as melanoma, head and neck, liver or kidney cancer. This rearrangement joins TRBV5-1 to TRBJ2-3; D unresolved. The sequences come from CD4+ or CD8+ T cells sorted from blood, collected in a trial of the OX40 agonist ivuxolimab. CDR3 loop: CASSPPVSTDTQYF. CDR3 nucleotides: TGCGCCAGCAGCCCGCCGGTTAGCACAGATACGCAGTATTTT.